Sequencing of this TCR beta chain was carried out in a study of breast tumors, draining lymph nodes, adjacent tissues. Using its own MiXCR run on the multiplex PCR reads, TCRdb lists one record per CDR3 protein. The profile covers more than 50,000 distinct CDR3 sequences, with 40% to 45% appearing a single time and over 7.5% taken by the ten largest. V lost 2 bases and J 6 bases, leaving 17 bases between the germline ends. The CDR3 is 16 amino acids. Germline values: CDR1 PRHDT, CDR2 FYEKMQ (reference sequence). This clonotype was counted many times. Its antigen is currently unknown. Study-wide findings and caveats: That most tumor T cells come from lymph nodes remained unproven.

The rearrangement joins TRBV13 to TRBJ2-1, with D uncertain. The source is a female donor with breast cancer. Some clones in this sample may be carry-over from other donors' samples. Sequenced material: breast tumor tissue. In nucleotides, the CDR3 is TGTGCCAGCAGCTTAAACAGCAGGTACATTTCCAATGAGCAGTTCTTC. This translates into CASSLNSRYISNEQFF.